This TCR beta chain was sequenced for a study of blood T cell repertoires in COVID-19. Overall study context: The United States, Italy and Spain supplied acute and convalescent COVID-19 samples. The cDNA or gDNA used as material had been derived from T cells, B-cell-depleted T cells, or PBMCs.

Trimming cost V 6 bases and J 1 base; bases outside gene matches: 1. Germline V gene data show CDR1 as KGHDR and CDR2 as SFDVKD. This CDR3 has 14 amino acids. Authors' analysis steps: Nucleated cell counts were estimated from reference gene primer amplification. Repertoires were generated with immunoSEQ multiplex PCR, while TCRdb's copy carries only in-frame clones and drops some. V and J calls plus clone size are reproduced from that table; the DNA served to infer D and trimming. The profile shows more than 200,000 clones, about 80% of them singletons. The TCR comes from an elderly man with acute or convalescent COVID-19. The sequenced material came from peripheral blood. V is TRBV24-1 and J is TRBJ2-2, with 7 nucleotides matching TRBD1. CDR3 sequence: CATSRQGNTGELFF. The DNA for the CDR3 is TGTGCCACCAGTCGACAGGGGAACACCGGGGAGCTGTTTTTT.